This TCR beta chain was sequenced in a study of preoperative IRX-2 immunotherapy in early breast cancer. Described treatment: preoperative locoregional IRX-2 cytokine immunotherapy. Samples came from a phase Ib trial of preoperative locoregional IRX-2 cytokine immunotherapy. V trimming: 6 bases; J trimming: 4 bases; junction bases outside the gene matches: 5. Germline V gene sequence: CDR1 ENHRY, CDR2 SYGVKD. CDR3 length equals 14 residues. Method: immunoSEQ multiplex PCR; TCRdb's copy keeps in-frame clones and lacks some. The data contain roughly 24,000 clones, around 95% of them seen just once; the ten biggest clones take up roughly 15%.

This sequence joins TRBV10-3 and TRBJ2-2, with 7 positions matching TRBD2. The input for sequencing was tumor tissue, taken after IRX-2 immunotherapy. The sequence derives from a human donor with breast cancer. The CDR3 sequence: CAISQAGFTGELFF. CDR3 bases: TGTGCCATCAGCCAAGCGGGGTTCACCGGGGAGCTGTTTTTT.